This TCR beta chain was recorded in a study of OX40 agonist ivuxolimab in advanced cancers. Libraries were prepared by immunoSEQ multiplex PCR; TCRdb keeps only in-frame clonotypes and omits some of them. The sample comprises some 76,000 clones, 86% of which are singletons, and 0.7% to 0.9% rests with the top ten. Germline values: CDR1 KGHSH, CDR2 LQKENI. Deletions cut 1 base from V and 4 bases from J, with 18 bases between. The length of the CDR3 is 17 residues. This chain links TRBV18 with TRBJ2-3, with unresolved D. This sequence originates from an adult with an advanced solid tumor such as melanoma, head and neck, liver or kidney cancer. This material consisted of CD4+ or CD8+ T cells sorted from blood, taken in a trial of the OX40 agonist ivuxolimab. For the CDR3, the DNA is TGTGCCAGCTCACCACTTGGCCAGCCCAACTTGCCAGATACGCAGTATTTT. It translates to CASSPLGQPNLPDTQYF.